Listed here are 6 T cell receptor beta chains from one sample, sequenced in a study of T cells in Graves' hyperthyroidism and ophthalmopathy. RNA transcripts were the template for amplifying TCR beta CDR3 regions. The HTBI primer set was used in a first-round RT-PCR of the TCR CDR3. TCRdb re-analysed the multiplex PCR reads in MiXCR, keeping a single row per CDR3 protein. The top ten hold approximately 15% of the sample, which has 730,000 or so distinct CDR3 sequences, around 19% seen once. The sample consisted of blood. The receptors originated from a woman aged 45-60 years with Graves' hyperthyroidism that later progressed to Graves' ophthalmopathy.

This chain connects TRBV24-1 to TRBJ1-2; D is uncertain. CDR1 is KGHDR, CDR2 SFDVKD, per germline. V was shortened by 3 bases and J by 4 bases, with 11 bases between the two germline ends. This CDR3 is 14 amino acids long. The chain's CDR3 is CATSDHTRPYGYTF. Here the CDR3 DNA reads TGTGCCACCAGTGATCATACAAGGCCCTATGGCTACACCTTC.

This clonotype has ten or more counts. CDR3 in amino acids: CASSLYPDRGAIYSPLHF. CDR3 sequence (DNA): TGTGCCAGCAGTTTATACCCAGACAGGGGTGCAATTTATTCACCCCTCCACTTT. The V gene is TRBV27, the J gene TRBJ1-6, with 8 bases that match TRBD1. The CDR3 contains 18 residues. Losses at the gene ends were 1 base for V and 8 bases for J; bases not matched to a gene: 13. CDR1 and CDR2 (germline): MNHEY, SMNVEV (reference sequence).

This clonotype appeared a few times. J is TRBJ1-1 and V is TRBV6-1; TRBD1 agrees at 7 bases. Germline V gene sequence: CDR1 MNHNS, CDR2 SASEGT. The CDR3 sequence is 16 residues long. With V trimmed by 5 bases and J by 1 base, 10 bases remained unmatched. CDR3: CASSLRQGVTNTEAFF. CDR3 nucleotides: TGTGCCAGCAGTCTTAGACAGGGTGTAACGAACACTGAAGCTTTCTTT.

This clonotype was seen many times. The gene calls are TRBV27 and TRBJ1-3; no clear D. CDR1 and CDR2 from the germline V gene are MNHEY and SMNVEV (reference sequence). The length of the CDR3 is 14 residues. With 6 bases removed from V and 0 bases from J, the gap between germline ends came to 9 bases. The CDR3 here is CASSSRSSGNTIYF. CDR3 sequence (DNA): TGTGCCAGCAGCTCTCGGAGCTCTGGAAACACCATATATTTT.

This clonotype was counted between two and nine times. The V call is TRBV7-9, the J call TRBJ1-1, with TRBD1 matching over 9 bases. Germline values: CDR1 SEHNR, CDR2 FQNEAQ (reference sequence). There are 11 residues in the CDR3. The J segment lost 13 bases and the V segment lost 5 bases, leaving 5 bases of the junction unmatched. The CDR3 nucleotides read TGTGCCAGCAGCCTGGGACAGGGAGTTTTCTTT. As protein: CASSLGQGVFF.

This clonotype was seen at least ten times. J is TRBJ2-3 and V is TRBV5-5, with a weak D call TRBD1 (6 bases). CDR1 SGHKS and CDR2 YYEKEE come from the germline V gene (reference sequence). V was trimmed by 3 bases and J by 0 bases, leaving 11 bases between them. There are 15 residues in the CDR3. CDR3 loop: CASSYLQGSTDTQYF. CDR3 in DNA: TGTGCCAGCAGCTACCTACAGGGTAGCACAGATACGCAGTATTTT.